The 28 T cell receptor beta chains below come from one sample, sequenced in a study of cytomegalovirus exposure and HLA in healthy donors. 13 Jbeta primers and 60 Vbeta primers were used for the PCR. Repertoires were generated with immunoSEQ multiplex PCR, while TCRdb's copy carries only in-frame clones and drops some. The table has nearly 200,000 clones, 75% to 85% seen once. Input material: PBMCs. Receptors originate from a male donor in good health and CMV-seropositive.

V and J are TRBV9 and TRBJ2-2; 7 bases are shared with TRBD2. With V trimmed by 0 bases and J by 0 bases, 5 bases remained unmatched. This CDR3 spans 17 amino acids. CDR1 SGDLS and CDR2 YYNGEE come from the germline V gene. For the CDR3, the DNA is TGTGCCAGCAGCGTAGCGGGGGGTGTTGCGAACACCGGGGAGCTGTTTTTT. Protein: CASSVAGGVANTGELFF.

V usage is TRBV28 and J usage is TRBJ1-1; 10 bases match TRBD1. V lost 1 base to trimming and J lost 11 bases; unmatched junction nucleotides: 7. Germline-derived CDR1 and CDR2 are MDHEN and SYDVKM. This CDR3 spans 14 amino acids. This CDR3 reads CASSLLRGQGYAFF. For the CDR3, the DNA is TGTGCCAGCAGTTTATTGAGGGGACAGGGGTATGCTTTCTTT.

The V gene is TRBV5-1, the J gene TRBJ2-3; D is possibly TRBD2 (6 bases). The CDR3 totals 15 residues. Germline CDR1 reads SGHRS; CDR2 reads YFSETQ. V was cut by 3 bases and J by 8 bases, with 19 bases left in between. The CDR3 sequence: CASSSGLTGGVTQYF. CDR3 coding DNA: TGCGCCAGCAGCTCGGGACTGACGGGCGGGGTTACGCAGTATTTT. The full variable domain, with the rest looked up from reference TRBV5-1 and TRBJ2-3, is KAGVTQTPRYLIKTRGQQVTLSCSPISGHRSVSWYQQTPGQGLQFLFEYFSETQRNKGNFPGRFSGRQFSNSRSEMNVSTLELGDSALYLCASSSGLTGGVTQYFGPGTRLTVL.

The chain is built from TRBV29-1 and TRBJ2-7; the match to TRBD2 covers 11 bases. Germline assignment: CDR1 SQVTM and CDR2 ANQGSEA. After removal of 6 bases from V and 2 bases from J, the junction contained 9 bases not matched to a gene. The CDR3 spans 15 residues. The CDR3 coding sequence is TGCAGCGTGGCTCCTAGCGGGAGGCCCCCCTACGAGCAGTACTTC. Its translation: CSVAPSGRPPYEQYF.

The genes are TRBV6-5 and TRBJ2-7, with D maybe TRBD2 (6 bases). The CDR3 has 16 amino acids. With 0 bases removed from V and 0 bases from J, the gap between germline ends came to 12 bases. CDR1 and CDR2 from the germline V gene are MNHEY and SVGAGI. CDR3: CASSYSSGGPSYEQYF. CDR3 in DNA: TGTGCCAGCAGTTACTCTAGCGGCGGCCCCTCCTACGAGCAGTACTTC.

The V gene is TRBV7-3, the J gene TRBJ2-3, with a possible D match to TRBD2 (5 bases). V lost 4 bases and J 6 bases, leaving 14 bases between the germline ends. CDR3 length: 14 amino acids. Germline assignment: CDR1 SGHTA and CDR2 FQGTGA. CDR3 residues: CASSSSQRSDTQYF. The CDR3 DNA reads as TGTGCCAGCAGCTCCAGCCAGCGGTCCGATACGCAGTATTTT.

This clone was seen only once. This chain links TRBV25-1 with TRBJ1-2, with D tentatively TRBD1 (5 bases). Trimming left V 4 bases short and J 6 bases short, with 15 bases between. The CDR3 is made up of 14 amino acids. Germline V lookup: CDR1 MGHDK, CDR2 SYGVNS. The CDR3 DNA sequence: TGTGCCAGCAGTGCCGAACTCTGGGGCCATGGCTACACCTTC. It codes for CASSAELWGHGYTF.

The rearrangement joins TRBV7-2 to TRBJ1-2; the D gene is possibly TRBD1 (6 bases). The V end lost 5 bases, the J end lost 8 bases, and 15 bases lay between the germline ends. The CDR3 runs 13 residues. In germline, CDR1 is SGHTA, CDR2 FQGNSA. CDR3 nucleotide sequence: TGTGCCAGCAGCCTGAGGGGGTACGACGGCTACACCTTC. The encoded protein is CASSLRGYDGYTF.

The chain links TRBV19 to TRBJ1-5; 10 bases agree with TRBD1. V lost 5 bases to trimming and J lost 2 bases; unmatched junction nucleotides: 6. This CDR3 is built from 16 residues. Looked up from germline, CDR1 is LNHDA and CDR2 is SQIVND (reference sequence). CDR3 coding DNA: TGTGCCAGTAGTCCGACAGGGGGCGGGGGCAATCAGCCCCAGCATTTT. Encoded protein: CASSPTGGGGNQPQHF.

The chain links TRBV27 to TRBJ2-1; 9 bases agree with TRBD2. V lost 5 bases to trimming and J lost 5 bases; unmatched junction nucleotides: 10. The CDR3 is 16 amino acids. Germline V gene lookup returns CDR1 MNHEY and CDR2 SMNVEV (reference sequence). The CDR3, as DNA: TGTGCCAGCAGTCCCCCCGGACTAGCGACAAACAATGAGCAGTTCTTC. This translates into CASSPPGLATNNEQFF.

This sequence joins TRBV9 and TRBJ2-6; D gene uncertain. This CDR3 spans 13 amino acids. Germline values: CDR1 SGDLS, CDR2 YYNGEE. The V end was cut by 6 bases, the J end by 3 bases, with 7 bases between. CDR3 nucleotides: TGTGCCAGCAACCCGGGTGGGGCCAACGTCCTGACTTTC. This encodes CASNPGGANVLTF.

This clone was recorded once. This sequence joins TRBV5-5 and TRBJ1-5, with 7 bases aligning to TRBD1. With V trimmed by 0 bases and J by 2 bases, 5 bases remained unmatched. Germline CDR1 reads SGHKS; CDR2 reads YYEKEE (reference sequence). There are 16 residues in the CDR3. The CDR3 DNA follows: TGTGCCAGCAGCTTGGCTCTCGGGACAGGCAATCAGCCCCAGCATTTT. Protein sequence: CASSLALGTGNQPQHF.

The chain recombines TRBV18 with TRBJ1-3; 7 positions agree with TRBD1. J gave up 0 bases and V 3 bases, and 5 bases lay outside the gene matches. The CDR3 is 16 residues long. Per germline, CDR1 KGHSH and CDR2 LQKENI. Here the CDR3 reads CASSPGQIPSGNTIYF. The CDR3 bases are TGTGCCAGCTCACCGGGACAGATACCCTCTGGAAACACCATATATTTT.

The J gene is TRBJ1-3, the V gene TRBV29-1, with D possibly matching TRBD1 (5 bases). V was trimmed by 4 bases and J by 7 bases, leaving 11 bases between them. The CDR3 consists of 12 residues. The germline V gene has CDR1 SQVTM and CDR2 ANQGSEA. Here the CDR3 DNA reads TGCAGCGTTGCAGGGTTAGGGAACACCATATATTTT. Translating gives CSVAGLGNTIYF.

The chain joins TRBV19 to TRBJ1-2; 7 bases are shared with TRBD1. Germline CDR1 is LNHDA and CDR2 is SQIVND (reference sequence). The CDR3 spans 13 residues. The V segment lost 8 bases and the J segment 2 bases; nucleotides outside the gene matches: 5. CDR3 loop: CASFNRGNYGYTF. The CDR3 region has the DNA TGTGCCAGTTTTAACAGGGGAAACTATGGCTACACCTTC.

The rearrangement joins TRBV7-9 to TRBJ2-2, with D perhaps TRBD1 (6 bases). Germline V lookup: CDR1 SEHNR, CDR2 FQNEAQ (reference sequence). V dropped 1 base and J dropped 5 bases, with 11 bases sitting between them. The CDR3 is 15 amino acids. The DNA for the CDR3 is TGTGCCAGCAGCTTAGTGGACAGACCGACCGGGGAGCTGTTTTTT. The encoded protein is CASSLVDRPTGELFF.

The chain employs TRBV6-4 and TRBJ2-3; 9 bases map to TRBD2. Unmatched junction bases numbered 6, after V lost 5 bases and J lost 0 bases. Germline V lookup: CDR1 MRHNA, CDR2 SNTAGT. CDR3 size: 16 residues. The CDR3 reads CASSSRTSESTDTQYF. The CDR3 DNA reads TGTGCCAGCAGTTCTCGGACTAGCGAGAGCACAGATACGCAGTATTTT.

The chain links TRBV6-5 to TRBJ1-2; 9 bases match TRBD1. The germline V gene has CDR1 MNHEY and CDR2 SVGAGI. With V trimmed by 3 bases and J by 8 bases, 10 bases remained unmatched. The CDR3 is made up of 15 amino acids. DNA for the CDR3: TGTGCCAGCAGTTATATTACGGGACAGGGTCGAGGCTACACCTTC. Translating gives CASSYITGQGRGYTF.

The V and J genes are TRBV9 and TRBJ2-1; D may be TRBD1 (6 bases). Trimming stripped 3 bases from V and 1 base from J, with 8 bases between. The CDR3 length is 14 residues. From germline, CDR1 is SGDLS and CDR2 YYNGEE. The DNA of the CDR3 is TGTGCCAGCAGCGGGACAGTTTCCTACAATGAGCAGTTCTTC. Its protein product is CASSGTVSYNEQFF.

This clone was recorded a few times. The chain combines TRBV9 with TRBJ2-3; possibly TRBD2 for D (7 bases). CDR3 size: 16 residues. The germline CDR1 and CDR2 sequences are SGDLS and YYNGEE. Trimming cost V 4 bases and J 4 bases, with 19 bases left between them. CDR3 sequence: CASSSPEGGASDTQYF. Written as DNA, the CDR3 is TGTGCCAGCAGCTCCCCCGAAGGGGGGGCGTCAGATACGCAGTATTTT.

Comments on this clone: At one end the junction does not follow the germline gene, possibly because of a read error. The CDR3 here is CASERKEGSHNEQFF. As DNA, the CDR3 is TGTGCCAGTGAACGTAAGGAGGGCTCCCACAATGAGCAGTTCTTC. This rearrangement joins TRBV27 to TRBJ2-1; maybe TRBD2 (6 bases). This CDR3 has 15 amino acids. Looked up from germline, CDR1 is MNHEY and CDR2 is SMNVEV (reference sequence).

This chain uses TRBV7-2 with TRBJ2-1; 7 nucleotides match TRBD2. J lost 6 bases, V lost 1 base, and 3 bases had no gene match. This CDR3 is 14 amino acids long. In germline, CDR1 is SGHTA, CDR2 FQGNSA. The CDR3 region has the DNA TGTGCCAGCAGCTTAGGGGGAGGGGTCAATGAGCAGTTCTTC. It specifies CASSLGGGVNEQFF.

The table lists this clone with a count of one. The chain combines TRBV5-1 with TRBJ2-3, with TRBD2 matching 11 bases. In germline, CDR1 is SGHRS, CDR2 YFSETQ. CDR3 length: 17 amino acids. The V and J ends lost 3 bases and 4 bases, in that order; junction bases with no gene match: 10. The CDR3 coding sequence is TGCGCCAGCAGCTCCCGGGTTAGCGGGAGGGCCCCAGATACGCAGTATTTT. Residues: CASSSRVSGRAPDTQYF.

The gene calls are TRBV9 and TRBJ1-4; D not certain. V was cut by 3 bases and J by 0 bases, with 9 bases left in between. This CDR3 contains 15 residues. Germline V lookup: CDR1 SGDLS, CDR2 YYNGEE. The CDR3 here is CASSATGTTNEKLFF. The DNA of the CDR3 is TGTGCCAGCAGCGCCACCGGGACAACTAATGAAAAACTGTTTTTT.

The chain joins TRBV30 to TRBJ1-1; D possibly corresponds to TRBD1 (6 bases). The CDR3 runs 13 residues. V was trimmed by 7 bases and J by 0 bases, leaving 12 bases between them. Germline V gene sequence: CDR1 GTSNPN, CDR2 SVGIG (reference sequence). The CDR3 DNA follows: TGTGCCTATAATCGGGACATGAACACTGAAGCTTTCTTT. Translating gives CAYNRDMNTEAFF.

The chain has TRBV7-9 and TRBJ2-5; 10 nucleotides align to TRBD2. The CDR3 runs 17 residues. With V trimmed by 3 bases and J by 0 bases, 7 bases remained unmatched. Per germline, CDR1 SEHNR and CDR2 FQNEAQ (reference sequence). The CDR3 nucleotides read TGTGCCAGCAGCTTTGCCTCTAGCGGGGGTTACCAAGAGACCCAGTACTTC. This sequence encodes CASSFASSGGYQETQYF.

This chain joins TRBV5-1 and TRBJ2-7; 9 bases agree with TRBD2. The V gene's germline CDR1 is SGHRS and CDR2 YFSETQ. V lost 7 bases and J lost 0; bases outside the gene matches: 2. This CDR3 contains 13 residues. The CDR3 sequence: CASGSGGSYEQYF. In nucleotides, the CDR3 is TGCGCCAGCGGTAGCGGGGGCTCCTACGAGCAGTACTTC.

The chain uses TRBV5-1 and TRBJ2-3; 7 bases line up with TRBD2. The CDR3 runs to 16 residues. Germline CDR1 is SGHRS and CDR2 is YFSETQ. Trimming cost V 0 bases and J 0 bases; bases outside gene matches: 4. The chain's CDR3 is CASSLVGGTSTDTQYF. CDR3 DNA: TGCGCCAGCAGCTTGGTCGGGGGGACTAGCACAGATACGCAGTATTTT.